This T cell receptor (beta chain) was observed in a study of blood T cell repertoires in COVID-19. As for the study in general: PBMCs, B-cell-depleted T cells, or T cells were the source of the cDNA or gDNA that made up the material.

The CDR3 consists of 14 residues. Germline assignment: CDR1 SGHNT and CDR2 YYREEE (reference sequence). V shed 0 bases and J 3 bases; nucleotides not matched to a gene: 1. The sample holds one count of this clone. Sequenced by immunoSEQ multiplex PCR; TCRdb stores in-frame clones only, minus some. This sample yields some 77,000 clones, of which 70% to 85% are seen a single time; roughly 30% belongs to the top ten. Sequencing input: peripheral blood. This sequence was found in a man between 65 and 80 years old with acute or convalescent COVID-19. V and J are TRBV5-4 and TRBJ1-2, with 8 nucleotides matching TRBD1. CDR3 DNA: TGTGCCAGCAGCTTGGAACAGGGGGACTATGGCTACACCTTC. Its protein product is CASSLEQGDYGYTF.